This T cell receptor (beta chain) was obtained from a study of CD4+ T cells in melanoma. Study results and limitations: In melanoma, neoantigen-specific CD4+ T cells reportedly differed in differentiation state.

Of note for this clone: Its antigen is not known.

Clones were read by immunoSEQ multiplex PCR, and TCRdb kept only the in-frame ones, dropping some. The table includes tens of thousands of clones, about 70% detected once. Germline V gene data show CDR1 as MNHEY and CDR2 as SMNVEV (reference sequence). V lost 0 bases and J lost 6, with 9 bases in between. CDR3 length equals 14 residues. The sequenced sample consisted of tumor tissue. This receptor was obtained from a human donor with melanoma. J is TRBJ2-1 and V is TRBV27; perhaps D is TRBD1 or TRBD2 (5 bases each). CDR3 loop: CASSLSGRSNEQFF. The CDR3 region has the DNA TGTGCCAGCAGTTTATCGGGACGGTCCAATGAGCAGTTCTTC.